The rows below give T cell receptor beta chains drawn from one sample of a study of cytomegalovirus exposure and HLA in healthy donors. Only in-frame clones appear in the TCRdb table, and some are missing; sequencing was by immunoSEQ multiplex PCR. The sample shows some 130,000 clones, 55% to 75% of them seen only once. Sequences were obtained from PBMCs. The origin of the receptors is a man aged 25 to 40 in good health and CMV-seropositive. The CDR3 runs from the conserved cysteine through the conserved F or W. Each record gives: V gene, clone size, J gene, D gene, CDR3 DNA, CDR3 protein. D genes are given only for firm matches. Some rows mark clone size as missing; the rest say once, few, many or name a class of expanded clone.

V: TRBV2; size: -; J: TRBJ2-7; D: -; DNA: TGTGCCAGCAGGGGGGACTTTTACGAGCAGTACTTC; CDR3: CASRGDFYEQYF
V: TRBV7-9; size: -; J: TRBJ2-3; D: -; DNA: TGTGCCAGCAGCTTACGTGTAGATACGCAGTATTTT; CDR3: CASSLRVDTQYF
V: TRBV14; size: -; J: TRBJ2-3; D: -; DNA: TGTGCCAGCAGTCACTGGGCTAGCACAGATACGCAGTATTTT; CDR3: CASSHWASTDTQYF
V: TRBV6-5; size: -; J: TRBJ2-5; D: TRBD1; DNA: TGTGCCAGCAGCCGGGGACAGTTAGAGACCCAGTACTTC; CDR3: CASSRGQLETQYF
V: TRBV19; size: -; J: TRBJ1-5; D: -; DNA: TGTGCCAGTAGTACAGACCCACCCCAGCATTTT; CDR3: CASSTDPPQHF
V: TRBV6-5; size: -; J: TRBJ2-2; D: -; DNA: TGTGCCAGCAGTGTATGGACAGTGAACACCGGGGAGCTGTTTTTT; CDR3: CASSVWTVNTGELFF
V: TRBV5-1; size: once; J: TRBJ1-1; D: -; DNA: TGCGCCAGCAGCTTGGAGGCAGGGAGGGTTACTGAAGCTTTCTTT; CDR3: CASSLEAGRVTEAFF
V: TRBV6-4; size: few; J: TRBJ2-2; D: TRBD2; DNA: TGTGCCAGCAGTCAGACTAGCGAGAACACCGGGGAGCTGTTTTTT; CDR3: CASSQTSENTGELFF
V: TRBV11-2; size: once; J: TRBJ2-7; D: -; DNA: TGTGCCAGCAGCTTAGCGACAGCTCCCATGGAGCAGTACTTC; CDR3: CASSLATAPMEQYF
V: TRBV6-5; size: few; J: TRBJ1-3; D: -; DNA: TGTGCCAGCAGTTACCGGTACTCTGGAAACACCATATATTTT; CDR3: CASSYRYSGNTIYF
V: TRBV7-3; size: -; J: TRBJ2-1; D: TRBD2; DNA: TGTGCCAGCAGCCCCCGGGAGGGCGGGAGCTCCTACAATGAGCAGTTCTTC; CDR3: CASSPREGGSSYNEQFF
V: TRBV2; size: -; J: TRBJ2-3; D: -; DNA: TGTGCCAGCAGGGCAGGGGTTTTGGATACGCAGTATTTT; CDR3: CASRAGVLDTQYF
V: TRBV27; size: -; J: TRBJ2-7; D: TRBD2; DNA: TGTGCCAGCAGTTACTCGACTAGCGGGTACGAGCAGTACTTC; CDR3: CASSYSTSGYEQYF
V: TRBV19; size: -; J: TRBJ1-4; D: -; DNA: TGTGCCAGTACCCTGGGGGCAGTTCCGAATGAAAAACTGTTTTTT; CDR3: CASTLGAVPNEKLFF
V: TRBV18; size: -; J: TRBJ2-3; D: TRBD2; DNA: TGTGCCAGCTCACCAAGGCGGGGGGATAGCACAGATACGCAGTATTTT; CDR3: CASSPRRGDSTDTQYF
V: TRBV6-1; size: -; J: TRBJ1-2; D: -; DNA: TGTGCCAGCAGTGTACCGGGACACCTATATGGCTACACCTTC; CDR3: CASSVPGHLYGYTF
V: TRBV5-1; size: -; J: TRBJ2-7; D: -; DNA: TGCGCCAGCAGCTTGGCCGCGCGGAGCTACGAGCAGTACTTC; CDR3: CASSLAARSYEQYF
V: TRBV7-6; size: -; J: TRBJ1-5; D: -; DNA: TGTGCCAGCAGTCCTCAGCCCAACGCCGACCAGGGCCAGCCCCAGCATTTT; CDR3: CASSPQPNADQGQPQHF
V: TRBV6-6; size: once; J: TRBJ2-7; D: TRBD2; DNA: TGTGCCAGCAGTTACTGGACTAGCGGTACCTACGAGCAGTACTTC; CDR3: CASSYWTSGTYEQYF
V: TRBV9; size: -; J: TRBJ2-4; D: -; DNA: TGTGCCAGCAGCGCCAGCCAAGCGGCAAACATTCAGTACTTC; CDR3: CASSASQAANIQYF
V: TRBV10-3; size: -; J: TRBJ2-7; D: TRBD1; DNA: TGTGCCATCAGTGAGCCAAGACAGGGCCCGTACGAGCAGTACTTC; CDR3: CAISEPRQGPYEQYF
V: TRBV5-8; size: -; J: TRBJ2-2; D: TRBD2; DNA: TGTGCCAGCAGCTTGGGTTCGCTAGCGGGAGTCGGCGAGGAGCTGTTTTTT; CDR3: CASSLGSLAGVGEELFF
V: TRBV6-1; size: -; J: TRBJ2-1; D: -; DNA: TGTGCCAGCAGTGAAGCCCGGGTTTACAATGAGCAGTTCTTC; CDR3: CASSEARVYNEQFF
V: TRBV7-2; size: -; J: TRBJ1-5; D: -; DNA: TGTGCCAGCACCAGGGGTTCGGGGAAGGGTCAGCCCCAGCATTTT; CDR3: CASTRGSGKGQPQHF
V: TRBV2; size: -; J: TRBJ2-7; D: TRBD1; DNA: TGTGCCAGCAGTGGCCGACAGGGGGAGTACTTC; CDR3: CASSGRQGEYF
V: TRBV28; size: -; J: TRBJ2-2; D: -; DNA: TGTGCCAGCCCCCGGAGGGAGGTTTATACCGGGGAGCTGTTTTTT; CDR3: CASPRREVYTGELFF
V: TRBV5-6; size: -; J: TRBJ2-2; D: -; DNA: TGTGCCAGCAGCTTGATATCAGCGGTGAACACCGGGGAGCTGCTTTTT; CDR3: CASSLISAVNTGELLF
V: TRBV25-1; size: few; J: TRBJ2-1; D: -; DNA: TGTGCCAGCAGTGATAGACAGGCTAACAATGAGCAGTTCTTC; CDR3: CASSDRQANNEQFF
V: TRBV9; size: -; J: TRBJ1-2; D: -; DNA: TGTGCCAGCTCCCGTCTGGAGGGATACGATGGCTACACCTTC; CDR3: CASSRLEGYDGYTF
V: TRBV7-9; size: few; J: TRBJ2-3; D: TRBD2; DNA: TGTGCCAGCAGCTTAGACGGGAGGGTTACAGATACGCAGTATTTT; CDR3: CASSLDGRVTDTQYF
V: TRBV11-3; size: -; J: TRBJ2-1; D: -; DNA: TGTGCCAGCAGCTTAACGACAAATGAGCAGTTCTTC; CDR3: CASSLTTNEQFF
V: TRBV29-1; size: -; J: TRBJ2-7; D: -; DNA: TGCAGCGTATCAACAAGCGGCGAGCAGTACTTC; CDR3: CSVSTSGEQYF
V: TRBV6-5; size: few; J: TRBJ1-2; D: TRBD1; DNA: TGTGCCAGCACATCAAGGACAGGGGATGGCTACACCTTC; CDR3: CASTSRTGDGYTF
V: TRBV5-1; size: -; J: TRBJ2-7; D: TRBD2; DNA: TGCGCCAGCAGCTCCCGGCAGGGCGGGGGGTACAGCTCCTACGAGCAGTACTTC; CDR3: CASSSRQGGGYSSYEQYF
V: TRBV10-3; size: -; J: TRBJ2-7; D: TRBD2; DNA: TGTGCCATCAGTGAGGGACTAGGTTACGAGCAGTACTTC; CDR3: CAISEGLGYEQYF
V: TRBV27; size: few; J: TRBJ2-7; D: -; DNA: TGTGCCAGCAGTCTTAGGTTAGGGGCCTACGAGCAGTACTTC; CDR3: CASSLRLGAYEQYF
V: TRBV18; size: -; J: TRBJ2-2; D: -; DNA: TGTGCCAGCTCACCCCAGGCCACCTACACCGGGGAGCTGTTTTTT; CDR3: CASSPQATYTGELFF
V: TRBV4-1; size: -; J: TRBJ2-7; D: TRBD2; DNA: TGCGCCAGCAGCCCTCTTAGCCCAAGCGGGAAAAGCTCCTACGAGCAGTACTTC; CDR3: CASSPLSPSGKSSYEQYF
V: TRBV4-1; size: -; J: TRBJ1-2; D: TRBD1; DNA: TGCGCCAGCTTTGCCCCCGGGACAGGGGGCTTTGGCTACACCTTC; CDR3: CASFAPGTGGFGYTF
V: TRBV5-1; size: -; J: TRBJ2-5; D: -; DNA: TGCGCCAGCAGCTTGCAAAGCGCGCAAGAGACCCAGTACTTC; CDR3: CASSLQSAQETQYF
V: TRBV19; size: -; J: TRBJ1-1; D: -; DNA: TGTGCCAGTCGTCGGGGGGGCAACACTGAAGCTTTCTTT; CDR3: CASRRGGNTEAFF
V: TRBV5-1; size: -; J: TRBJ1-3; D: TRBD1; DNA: TGCGCCAGCAGTGAACAGGGGGCGAGGGACACCATATATTTT; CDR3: CASSEQGARDTIYF
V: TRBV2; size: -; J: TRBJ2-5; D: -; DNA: TGTGCCAGCAGTACAGGGCGGGAGACCCAGTACTTC; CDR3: CASSTGRETQYF
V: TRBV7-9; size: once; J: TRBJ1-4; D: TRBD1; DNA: TGTGCCAGCAGCTTTTCAGGGGGCGGGGATGAAAAACTGTTTTTT; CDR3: CASSFSGGGDEKLFF
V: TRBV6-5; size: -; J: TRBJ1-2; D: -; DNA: TGTGCCAGCAGTTTTCGAATGCCCAGGGACTATGGCTACACCTTC; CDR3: CASSFRMPRDYGYTF
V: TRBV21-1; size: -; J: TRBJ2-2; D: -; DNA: TGTGCCAGCAGCAAAGCTCTAAGGCGGGAGAACACCGGGGAGCTGTTTTTT; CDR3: CASSKALRRENTGELFF
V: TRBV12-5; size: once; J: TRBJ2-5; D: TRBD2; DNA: TGTGCTAGTGGTTTGGGTACAGCCTCGGGACTAGCGACGGAGACCCAGTACTTC; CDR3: CASGLGTASGLATETQYF
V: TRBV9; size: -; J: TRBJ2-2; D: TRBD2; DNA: TGTGCCAGCAGCCGAGTAGCGGGAAGCGCCGGGGAGCTGTTTTTT; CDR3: CASSRVAGSAGELFF
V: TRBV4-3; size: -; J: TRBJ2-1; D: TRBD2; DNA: TGCGCCAGCAGCCAATTTGCGGGACTAGCGGGAGGCAATGAGCAGTTCTTC; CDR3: CASSQFAGLAGGNEQFF
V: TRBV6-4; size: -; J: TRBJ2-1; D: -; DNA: TGTGCCAGCAGCCTTGACAGTCACAATGAGCAGTTCTTC; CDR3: CASSLDSHNEQFF
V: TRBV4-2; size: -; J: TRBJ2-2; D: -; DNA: TGTGCCAGCAGCCCAAAATTAGGGAGCGGGGAGCTGTTTTTT; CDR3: CASSPKLGSGELFF
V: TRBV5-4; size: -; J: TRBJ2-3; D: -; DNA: TGTGCCAGCAGGTCTTTTGGCGGTAGCACAGATACGCAGTATTTT; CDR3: CASRSFGGSTDTQYF
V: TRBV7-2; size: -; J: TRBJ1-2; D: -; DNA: TGTGCCAGCAGCTTTTCGGGTTATGGCTACACCTTC; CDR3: CASSFSGYGYTF
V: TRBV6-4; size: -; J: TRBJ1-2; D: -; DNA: TGTGCCAGCAGCCCTGGGGGGTACTATGGCTACACCTTC; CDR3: CASSPGGYYGYTF
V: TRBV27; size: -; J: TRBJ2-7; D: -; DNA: TGTGCCAGCAGTTTATCGACGGGAGTAACCAACGAGCAGTACTTC; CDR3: CASSLSTGVTNEQYF